This TCR beta chain stems from a study of T cells after yellow fever vaccination. As regards this clonotype: This could be a read error, since a much larger clone is one nucleotide away.

TCRdb re-derived calls from the 5' RACE reads in MiXCR, one entry per CDR3 protein. The sample contains about 73,000 distinct CDR3 sequences, roughly 7.7% of which appear only once. Per the germline V gene, CDR1 is DFQATT and CDR2 is SNEGSKA (reference sequence). J gave up 8 bases and V 3 bases, and 5 bases lay outside the gene matches. The CDR3 is 13 residues long. The source of this sequence is a man under 40 who received the YFV17D yellow fever vaccine. V is TRBV20-1 and J is TRBJ2-1, with TRBD1 matching over 9 bases. Sequenced material: CD8+ T cells sorted from PBMCs, taken on the day of the yellow fever booster vaccination. CDR3 in amino acids: CSARGQGGDEQFF. CDR3 nucleotides: TGCAGTGCTAGGGGACAGGGCGGCGATGAGCAGTTCTTC.